Sequencing of this T cell receptor (beta chain) was carried out in a study of cytotoxic CD8 clonotypes in ibrutinib-treated CLL. Overall study: Within the patient group, roughly 12 were relapsed/refractory and about 15 treatment-naive, and about 18 were IGHV unmutated.

Sequencing was performed with immunoSEQ multiplex PCR; in TCRdb, only in-frame clones are kept and a portion is missing. The sample holds just over 200,000 clones; more than 65% are singletons and the top ten take over 5.5%. The V gene end was trimmed by 6 bases and the J gene end by 13 bases; junction bases not matched to a gene: 16. In germline, CDR1 is MNHEY, CDR2 SVGAGI. The CDR3 has 15 amino acids. The source material was PBMCs, sampled after 12 months of ibrutinib treatment. The chain employs TRBV6-5 and TRBJ1-4; TRBD1 agrees at 8 bases. The TCR was taken from a human donor with chronic lymphocytic leukemia. This CDR3 is CASRFRDRTNGGLFF. As DNA, the CDR3 is TGTGCCAGCAGATTCAGGGACAGGACTAATGGGGGACTGTTTTTT.